The rows below give T cell receptor beta chains drawn from one sample of a study of shared clonotypes between healthy human individuals. Profiling relied on immunoSEQ multiplex PCR, and the TCRdb table lists in-frame clones only, not all of them. The sample lists roughly 490,000 clones; 76% were seen once. Sequenced sample: PBMCs. These receptors originate from a woman between 40 and 50 years old in good health. Some clones in this sample may be carry-over from other donors' samples. Each CDR3 is given with its conserved first and last residue. D genes are given only for firm matches. Size tells how often a clone was seen (once, few, many) or the class of an expanded clone, and some rows leave it out.

v_call	clone_size	d_call	cdr3_length	j_call	cdr3_aa	cdr3_nt
TRBV30	.	TRBD1	13	TRBJ2-7	CACSRTGSYEQYF	TGTGCCTGTTCCCGGACAGGCAGCTACGAGCAGTACTTC
TRBV9	.	TRBD1	14	TRBJ2-5	CASSEQGVGETQYF	TGTGCCAGCAGCGAACAGGGGGTAGGAGAGACCCAGTACTTC
TRBV15	.	TRBD2	18	TRBJ2-6	CATSSAGTSSSGANVLTF	TGTGCCACCAGCAGTGCCGGGACTAGCTCCTCTGGGGCCAACGTCCTGACTTTC
TRBV10-3	few	TRBD1	14	TRBJ1-1	CAIRRQGANTEAFF	TGTGCCATCAGGCGACAGGGAGCGAACACTGAAGCTTTCTTT
TRBV28	.	.	11	TRBJ1-2	CASKRSYGYTF	TGTGCCAGCAAGCGGAGCTATGGCTACACCTTC
TRBV2	.	.	15	TRBJ2-7	CASSESTGYRYEQYF	TGTGCCAGCAGTGAAAGTACGGGTTACCGTTACGAGCAGTACTTC
TRBV5-1	.	.	15	TRBJ2-1	CASSLGLAPLFKQFF	TGCGCCAGCAGCTTGGGGCTAGCGCCATTGTTTAAGCAGTTCTTC
TRBV28	.	.	17	TRBJ1-1	CASSFETVGVMNTEAFF	TGTGCCAGCAGTTTTGAGACAGTGGGGGTTATGAACACTGAAGCTTTCTTT
TRBV5-1	.	TRBD2	14	TRBJ2-1	CASSPGTSSNEQFF	TGCGCCAGCAGCCCCGGGACTAGCTCCAATGAGCAGTTCTTC
TRBV10-3	.	.	12	TRBJ2-7	CAIGSGVHEQYF	TGTGCCATCGGAAGTGGGGTCCACGAGCAGTACTTC
TRBV2	.	TRBD2	14	TRBJ2-1	CASSGSLAVNEQFF	TGTGCCAGCTCAGGGAGTCTAGCGGTCAATGAGCAGTTCTTC